The 26 T cell receptor beta chains below come from one sample, sequenced in a study of T cell responses to AZD1222 COVID-19 vaccine. Clones were sequenced by immunoSEQ multiplex PCR, and TCRdb holds only the in-frame ones, with some missing. The sample includes 60,000 to 75,000 clones, 80% to 90% seen only once; the top ten take about 6.1%. The source material was peripheral blood, sampled 28 days after the second AZD1222 dose. The receptors here all came from an adult who received the AZD1222 COVID-19 vaccine.

The chain recombines TRBV10-3 with TRBJ2-7; 12 positions agree with TRBD2. The V gene end was trimmed by 11 bases and the J gene end by 4 bases; junction bases not matched to a gene: 24. Germline lookup yields CDR1 ENHRY and CDR2 SYGVKD. The CDR3 sequence is 19 residues long. CDR3 in DNA: TGTGCCCTCCCACAAATTCCGACTAGCGGGGGATTCATGGGGTACGAGCAGTACTTC. Amino acids: CALPQIPTSGGFMGYEQYF.

The rearrangement links TRBV7-9 to TRBJ1-2; D perhaps matches TRBD1 (6 bases). Germline V lookup: CDR1 SEHNR, CDR2 FQNEAQ (reference sequence). Trimming took off 4 bases at V and 8 bases at J, with 17 bases between the two ends. The CDR3 length is 14 residues. The DNA of the CDR3 is TGTGCCAGCAGCTCCTGGGCCGGGGGGCTGGGCTACACCTTC. As protein: CASSSWAGGLGYTF.

This chain joins TRBV19 and TRBJ2-5, with a possible D match to TRBD1 (5 bases). The CDR3 is 10 amino acids. Germline assignment: CDR1 LNHDA and CDR2 SQIVND (reference sequence). V lost 10 bases to trimming and J lost 8 bases, with 11 bases between them. CDR3 DNA: TGTGCCACAGAGCAGGGAACCCAGTACTTC. This encodes CATEQGTQYF.

The chain uses TRBV5-6 and TRBJ1-4, with 11 bases identical to TRBD1. Germline CDR1 and CDR2: SGHDT and YYEEEE. This CDR3 comprises 16 residues. With 4 bases clipped from V and 8 bases from J, the junction kept 10 bases outside the gene matches. The CDR3 DNA reads as TGTGCCAGCAGCCCCCGGACAGGGGGCGCATACGAAAAACTGTTTTTT. It is translated as CASSPRTGGAYEKLFF.

There are a few counts of this clone. The J gene is TRBJ2-5, the V gene TRBV5-1; no clear D gene. V lost 4 bases, J lost 0 bases, and 4 bases lay in between. The CDR3 totals 12 residues. The germline V gene has CDR1 SGHRS and CDR2 YFSETQ. In nucleotides, the CDR3 is TGCGCCAGCAGCCTCAACCAAGAGACCCAGTACTTC. It encodes CASSLNQETQYF.

The chain is built from TRBV3-1 (or the pseudogene TRBV3-2) and TRBJ2-2; D possibly corresponds to TRBD1 (7 bases). The CDR3 contains 15 residues. From germline, CDR1 is LGHDT and CDR2 YNNKEL (reference sequence). V was trimmed by 7 bases and J by 1 base, leaving 13 bases between them. CDR3 protein: CASTQGGLNTGELFF. Here the CDR3 DNA reads TGTGCCAGCACCCAGGGGGGATTGAACACCGGGGAGCTGTTTTTT.

The chain is built from TRBV3-1 (or the pseudogene TRBV3-2) and TRBJ1-2; 9 nucleotides align to TRBD1. Germline V CDR1 and CDR2: LGHDT, YNNKEL (reference sequence). This CDR3 is built from 14 residues. V shed 1 base and J 6 bases; nucleotides not matched to a gene: 3. CDR3: CASSQADRGHGYTF. In DNA form, the CDR3 reads TGTGCCAGCAGCCAAGCGGACAGGGGACATGGCTACACCTTC.

The chain is built from TRBV7-6 and TRBJ1-4; D is unclear. In germline, CDR1 is SGHVS, CDR2 FNYEAQ. The CDR3 is made up of 16 amino acids. Trimming stripped 1 base from V and 8 bases from J, with 17 bases between. CDR3 coding DNA: TGTGCCAGCAGCTTAGTGGGAGGCGGTGTTGGCGAAAAACTGTTTTTT. Protein sequence: CASSLVGGGVGEKLFF.

This chain connects TRBV30 to TRBJ1-6; D not certain. Germline loops: CDR1 GTSNPN, CDR2 SVGIG (reference sequence). This CDR3 has 14 amino acids. Trimming stripped 8 bases from V and 5 bases from J, with 16 bases between. CDR3 DNA: TGTGCCGGACGAACTGACTGGGATAATTCACCCCTCCACTTT. Protein: CAGRTDWDNSPLHF.

V usage is TRBV4-1 and J usage is TRBJ1-3, with D possibly being TRBD1 (6 bases). The CDR3 loop spans 16 amino acids. V was pared by 0 bases and J by 4 bases, with 13 bases between. CDR1 MGHRA and CDR2 YSYEKL come from the germline V gene. The CDR3 sequence is CASSQEFGTRGNTIYF. As DNA, the CDR3 is TGCGCCAGCAGCCAAGAGTTCGGGACAAGAGGAAACACCATATATTTT.

V usage is TRBV28 and J usage is TRBJ1-3; 7 bases are a match to TRBD1. V trimming: 4 bases; J trimming: 4 bases; junction bases outside the gene matches: 4. The germline V gene encodes CDR1 MDHEN and CDR2 SYDVKM. The CDR3 runs to 14 residues. The CDR3: CASSSTGDGNTIYF. The CDR3 nucleotides are TGTGCCAGCAGTTCAACAGGGGACGGAAACACCATATATTTT. The whole variable domain, filled in from reference TRBV28 and TRBJ1-3, reads DVKVTQSSRYLVKRTGEKVFLECVQDMDHENMFWYRQDPGLGLRLIYFSYDVKMKEKGDIPEGYSVSREKKERFSLILESASTNQTSMYLCASSSTGDGNTIYFGEGSWLTVV.

This chain connects TRBV11-2 to TRBJ1-1, with TRBD1 as a possible D gene (5 bases). V lost 1 base to trimming and J lost 7 bases, with 10 bases between them. Germline V gives CDR1 SGHAT, CDR2 FQNNGV. The CDR3 loop spans 13 amino acids. CDR3 loop: CASSLGGLNEAFF. DNA for the CDR3: TGTGCCAGCAGCTTAGGGGGCCTAAATGAAGCTTTCTTT.

This clone was seen a handful of times. J is TRBJ1-2 and V is TRBV21-1. TRBV21-1 is marked as a pseudogene. The CDR3 is 14 residues long. This CDR3 is CASSKEGGNYGYTF. The CDR3 DNA reads as TGTGCCAGCAGCAAAGAAGGAGGGAACTATGGCTACACCTTC.

This CDR3 is CASSPAGRYGYTF. CDR3 in DNA: TGTGCCAGCAGTCCGGCAGGGAGGTATGGCTACACCTTC. The gene calls are TRBV2 and TRBJ1-2; D perhaps matches TRBD1 (5 bases). The germline CDR1 and CDR2 sequences are SNHLY and FYNNEI. This CDR3 has 13 residues. The V gene lost 5 bases and the J gene lost 5 bases, with 12 bases spanning the gap.

This clone was picked up a small number of times. The chain joins TRBV19 to TRBJ1-5, with a weak D call TRBD1 (6 bases). CDR1 LNHDA and CDR2 SQIVND come from the germline V gene (reference sequence). V was pared by 4 bases and J by 3 bases, with 16 bases between. This CDR3 region has 16 residues. Here the CDR3 reads CASSNRDTEFNQPQHF. The CDR3 nucleotides read TGTGCCAGTAGTAACCGGGACACCGAATTCAATCAGCCCCAGCATTTT.

The rearrangement joins TRBV14 to TRBJ2-1; 11 bases map to TRBD2. CDR3 size: 14 residues. V gave up 4 bases and J gave up 7 bases; unmatched junction bases: 3. The germline V gene has CDR1 SGHDN and CDR2 FVKESK. The CDR3: CASSRLAGPNEQFF. The CDR3 bases are TGTGCCAGCAGCCGACTAGCGGGGCCGAATGAGCAGTTCTTC.

The V and J genes are TRBV6-5 and TRBJ2-5; 10 nucleotides agree with TRBD2. Germline values: CDR1 MNHEY, CDR2 SVGAGI. This CDR3 is 15 amino acids long. V lost 6 bases, J lost 7 bases, and 11 bases stayed unmatched. The DNA of the CDR3 is TGTGCCAGCAGCCACGGAGAGGCTAGCGGGGGGACCCAGTACTTC. It is translated as CASSHGEASGGTQYF.

This clone has only one observation. The V and J genes are TRBV7-8 and TRBJ1-2, with a possible D match to TRBD1 (5 bases). The CDR3 length is 15 residues. Trimming took off 5 bases at V and 1 base at J, with 14 bases between the two ends. Germline CDR1 SGHVS, CDR2 FQNEAQ. The CDR3 DNA follows: TGTGCCAGCAGCACAGCCCAGGGTCTTAACTATGGCTACACCTTC. Protein sequence: CASSTAQGLNYGYTF.

A single count supports this clone. The CDR3 bases are TGTGCCAGCACCCAACTGCCCCAGGGGGTCGGGGAGCTGTTTTTT. Its protein is CASTQLPQGVGELFF. The genes are TRBV6-5 and TRBJ2-2; 7 bases agree with TRBD1. CDR1 is MNHEY and CDR2 is SVGAGI in the germline V gene. The junction had 12 bases not matched to a gene; V was cut back by 7 bases and J by 7 bases. The CDR3 consists of 15 residues.

The V gene is TRBV5-6, the J gene TRBJ1-2; perhaps TRBD1 as D (5 bases). CDR1 SGHDT and CDR2 YYEEEE come from the germline V gene. The V end lost 4 bases, the J end lost 6 bases, and 19 bases lay between the germline ends. The CDR3 is 15 residues long. The CDR3 DNA is TGTGCCAGCAGCCGGGATAAGGGGCGCCTGGATGGCTACACCTTC. Its translation: CASSRDKGRLDGYTF.

The rearrangement links TRBV11-2 to TRBJ2-2; a weak D match, TRBD2 (6 bases). The CDR3 consists of 15 residues. Trimming removed 1 base at V and 7 bases at J, with 13 bases between. Germline lookup yields CDR1 SGHAT and CDR2 FQNNGV. In DNA form, the CDR3 reads TGTGCCAGCAGCTTAGGGGTAGCGGAAGGCGGGGAGCTGTTTTTT. Its translation is CASSLGVAEGGELFF.

The rearrangement links TRBV25-1 to TRBJ2-5; 8 bases line up with TRBD2. CDR3 size: 13 residues. Trimming cost V 6 bases and J 4 bases; bases outside gene matches: 4. CDR1 is MGHDK, CDR2 SYGVNS, per germline. CDR3 region: CASRAGGRETQYF. The CDR3 nucleotides are TGTGCCAGCAGGGCGGGGGGTCGAGAGACCCAGTACTTC.

The V call is TRBV6-4, the J call TRBJ1-5; a weak D match, TRBD1 (6 bases). CDR3 length: 14 residues. V shed 6 bases and J shed 1 base, with 10 bases lying between them. The germline CDR1 and CDR2 sequences are MRHNA and SNTAGT. The CDR3, as DNA: TGTGCCAGCAGCACCAGGGGAAGCAATCAGCCCCAGCATTTT. Translating it yields CASSTRGSNQPQHF.

This sequence joins TRBV5-1 and TRBJ2-7; 7 nucleotides line up with TRBD1. V shed 1 base and J 0 bases; nucleotides not matched to a gene: 1. The CDR3 covers 14 residues. Germline CDR1 SGHRS, CDR2 YFSETQ. As DNA, the CDR3 is TGCGCCAGCAGCTTGTGGGACAGCTCCTACGAGCAGTACTTC. It translates to CASSLWDSSYEQYF.

CDR3 DNA: TGTGCTAGTGGTTTGGATACCTATGAAAAACTGTTTTTT. The encoded protein is CASGLDTYEKLFF. The gene calls are TRBV12-5 and TRBJ1-4; D gene ambiguous. In germline, CDR1 is LGHNT, CDR2 FRNRAP. The CDR3 consists of 13 residues. V lost 1 base and J lost 6, with 6 bases in between.

The chain joins TRBV27 to TRBJ2-1; D is unclear. This CDR3 has 15 amino acids. Germline V gene sequence: CDR1 MNHEY, CDR2 SMNVEV (reference sequence). V lost 2 bases and J lost 4, with 12 bases in between. The CDR3 loop reads CASSLAFGVYNEQFF. CDR3 DNA sequence: TGTGCCAGCAGTTTAGCTTTTGGGGTTTACAATGAGCAGTTCTTC.